This T cell receptor (beta chain) was obtained from a study of blood T cell repertoires in COVID-19. Study-wide context: COVID-19 samples from acute and convalescent phases originated in the United States, Italy and Spain.

The study recruited people aged roughly 18 to 95 years across approximately 25 US areas. Clinical history reported by participants formed the basis on which cohorts were assigned. All exposed participants met a person with COVID-19 within 2 weeks before entering the study. Method: immunoSEQ multiplex PCR; TCRdb's copy keeps in-frame clones and lacks some. The table includes 120,000 to 150,000 clones, roughly 87% detected once. Trimming removed 2 bases from V and 6 bases from J; junction bases left unmatched: 5. The CDR3 length is 15 residues. Germline loops: CDR1 MDHEN, CDR2 SYDVKM. Sequenced input: PBMCs or T cells enriched from blood (not recorded which). The TCR comes from a woman between 35 and 50 years old who had been exposed to COVID-19. The chain employs TRBV28 and TRBJ2-4; 9 bases map to TRBD2. As DNA, the CDR3 is TGTGCCAGCAGTTTAACTAGCGGGCTAGTAAACATTCAGTACTTC. Protein: CASSLTSGLVNIQYF.